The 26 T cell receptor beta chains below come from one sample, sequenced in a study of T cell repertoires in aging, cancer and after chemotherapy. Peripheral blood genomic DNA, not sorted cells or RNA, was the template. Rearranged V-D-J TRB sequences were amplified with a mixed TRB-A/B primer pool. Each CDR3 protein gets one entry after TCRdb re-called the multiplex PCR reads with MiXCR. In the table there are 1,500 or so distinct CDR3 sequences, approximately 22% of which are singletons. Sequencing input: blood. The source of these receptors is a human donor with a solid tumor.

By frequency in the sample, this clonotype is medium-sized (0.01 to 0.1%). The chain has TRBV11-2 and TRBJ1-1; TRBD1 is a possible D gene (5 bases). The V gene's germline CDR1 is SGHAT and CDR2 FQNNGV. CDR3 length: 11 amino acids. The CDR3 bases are TGTGGGGCCGGGACGAACACTGAAGCTTTCTTT. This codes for CGAGTNTEAFF.

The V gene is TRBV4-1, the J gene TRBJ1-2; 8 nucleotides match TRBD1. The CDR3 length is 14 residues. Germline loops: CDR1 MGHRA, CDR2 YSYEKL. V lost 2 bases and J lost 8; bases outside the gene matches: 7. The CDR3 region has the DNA TGCGCCAGCAGCCAACCCGGACAGGGCGGGGGCTACACCTTC. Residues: CASSQPGQGGGYTF.

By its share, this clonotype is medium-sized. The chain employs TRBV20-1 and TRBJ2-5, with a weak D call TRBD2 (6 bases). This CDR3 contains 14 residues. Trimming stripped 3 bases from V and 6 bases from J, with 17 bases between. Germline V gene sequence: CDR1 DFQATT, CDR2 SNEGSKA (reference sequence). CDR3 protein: CSASPRGGGKTQYF. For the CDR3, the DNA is TGCAGTGCTAGTCCCCGGGGAGGTGGGAAGACCCAGTACTTC.

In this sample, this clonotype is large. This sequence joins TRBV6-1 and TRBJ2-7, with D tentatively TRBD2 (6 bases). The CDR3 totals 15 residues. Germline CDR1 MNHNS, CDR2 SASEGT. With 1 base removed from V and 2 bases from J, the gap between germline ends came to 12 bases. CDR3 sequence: CASSEGGAGPYEQYF. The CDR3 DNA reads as TGTGCCAGCAGTGAAGGTGGGGCGGGGCCCTACGAGCAGTACTTC.

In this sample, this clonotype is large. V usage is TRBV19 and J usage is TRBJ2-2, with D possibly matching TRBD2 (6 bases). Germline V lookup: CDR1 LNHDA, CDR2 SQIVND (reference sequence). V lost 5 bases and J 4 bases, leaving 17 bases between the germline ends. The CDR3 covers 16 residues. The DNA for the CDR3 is TGTGCCAGTAGTCCCCGGGAGAGGTTGAGCACCGGGGAGCTGTTTTTT. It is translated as CASSPRERLSTGELFF.

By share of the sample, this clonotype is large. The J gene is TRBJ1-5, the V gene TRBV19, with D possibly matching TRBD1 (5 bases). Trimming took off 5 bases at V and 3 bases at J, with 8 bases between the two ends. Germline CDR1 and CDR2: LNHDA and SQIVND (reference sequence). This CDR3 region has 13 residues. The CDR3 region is CASSGDHNQPQHF. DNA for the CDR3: TGTGCCAGTAGTGGGGACCACAATCAGCCCCAGCATTTT.

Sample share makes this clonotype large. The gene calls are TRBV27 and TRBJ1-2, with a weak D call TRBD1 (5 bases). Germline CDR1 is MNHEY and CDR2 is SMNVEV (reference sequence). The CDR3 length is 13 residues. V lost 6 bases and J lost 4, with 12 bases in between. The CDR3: CASSRGTAYGYTF. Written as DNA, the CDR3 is TGTGCCAGCAGCCGCGGGACGGCCTATGGCTACACCTTC.

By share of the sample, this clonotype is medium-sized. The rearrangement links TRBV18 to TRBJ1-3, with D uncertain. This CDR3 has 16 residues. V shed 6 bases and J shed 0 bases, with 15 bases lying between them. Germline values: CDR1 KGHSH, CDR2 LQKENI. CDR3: CASSAGLYTSGNTIYF. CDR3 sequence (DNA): TGTGCCAGCTCGGCGGGTCTCTATACCTCTGGAAACACCATATATTTT.

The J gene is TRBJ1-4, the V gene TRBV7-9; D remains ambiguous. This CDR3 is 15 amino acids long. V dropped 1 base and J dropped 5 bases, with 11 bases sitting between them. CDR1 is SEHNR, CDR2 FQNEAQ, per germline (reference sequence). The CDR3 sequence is CASSLVSAFNEKLFF. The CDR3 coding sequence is TGTGCCAGCAGCTTAGTTTCAGCCTTCAATGAAAAACTGTTTTTT.

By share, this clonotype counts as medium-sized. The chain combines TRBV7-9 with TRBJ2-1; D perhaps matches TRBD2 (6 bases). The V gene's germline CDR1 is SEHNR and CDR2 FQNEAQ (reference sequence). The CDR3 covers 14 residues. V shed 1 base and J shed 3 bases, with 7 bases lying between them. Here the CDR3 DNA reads TGTGCCAGCAGCTTAGTTAGCGGCTACAATGAGCAGTTCTTC. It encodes CASSLVSGYNEQFF.

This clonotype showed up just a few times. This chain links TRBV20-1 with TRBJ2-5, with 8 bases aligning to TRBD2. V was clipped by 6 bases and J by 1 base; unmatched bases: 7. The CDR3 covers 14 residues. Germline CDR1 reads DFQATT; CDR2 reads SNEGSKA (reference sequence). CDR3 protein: CSAAERGTQETQYF. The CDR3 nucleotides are TGCAGTGCGGCGGAGCGGGGGACCCAAGAGACCCAGTACTTC.

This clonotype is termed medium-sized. The CDR3 reads CASITGPGTANTEAFF. The CDR3 coding sequence is TGTGCCAGCATTACAGGCCCCGGGACGGCGAACACTGAAGCTTTCTTT. The rearrangement joins TRBV6-6 to TRBJ1-1; possible D gene TRBD1, 5 bases. V was clipped by 7 bases and J by 1 base, with 19 bases between them. The CDR3 has 16 amino acids. Germline values: CDR1 MNHNY, CDR2 SVGAGI (reference sequence).

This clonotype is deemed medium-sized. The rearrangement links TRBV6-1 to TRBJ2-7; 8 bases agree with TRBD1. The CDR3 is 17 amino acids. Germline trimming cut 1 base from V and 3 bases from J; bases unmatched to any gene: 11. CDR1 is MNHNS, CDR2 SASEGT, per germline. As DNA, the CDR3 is TGTGCCAGCAGTGAAGGGTTCCCGGACAGGGTGTTCTACGAGCAGTACTTC. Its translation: CASSEGFPDRVFYEQYF.

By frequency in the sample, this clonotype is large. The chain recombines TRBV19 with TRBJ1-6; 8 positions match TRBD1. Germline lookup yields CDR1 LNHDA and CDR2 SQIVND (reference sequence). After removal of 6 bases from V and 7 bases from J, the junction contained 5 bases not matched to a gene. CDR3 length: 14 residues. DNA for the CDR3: TGTGCCAGTAGCCGACAGGGGTGGAATTCACCCCTCCACTTT. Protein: CASSRQGWNSPLHF.

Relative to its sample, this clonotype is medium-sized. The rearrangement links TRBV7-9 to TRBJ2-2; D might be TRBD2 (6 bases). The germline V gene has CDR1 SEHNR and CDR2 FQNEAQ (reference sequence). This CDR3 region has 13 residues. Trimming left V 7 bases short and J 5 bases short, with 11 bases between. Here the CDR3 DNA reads TGTGCCAGCACCGGGAGCCTAACCGGGGAGCTGTTTTTT. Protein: CASTGSLTGELFF.

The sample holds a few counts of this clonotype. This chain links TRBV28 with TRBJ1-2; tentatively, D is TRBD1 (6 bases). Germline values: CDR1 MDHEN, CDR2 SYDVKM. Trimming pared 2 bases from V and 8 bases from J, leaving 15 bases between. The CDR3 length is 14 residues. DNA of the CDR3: TGTGCCAGCAGTTTAGGGACATCGACCATGGGCTACACCTTC. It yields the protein CASSLGTSTMGYTF.

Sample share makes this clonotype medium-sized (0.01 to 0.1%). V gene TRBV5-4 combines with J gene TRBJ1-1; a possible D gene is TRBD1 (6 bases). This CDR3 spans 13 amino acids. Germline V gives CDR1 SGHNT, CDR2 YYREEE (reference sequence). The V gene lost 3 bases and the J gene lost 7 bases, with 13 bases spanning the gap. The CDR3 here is CASSSDRRNEAFF. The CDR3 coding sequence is TGTGCCAGCAGCTCCGACAGGCGAAATGAAGCTTTCTTT.

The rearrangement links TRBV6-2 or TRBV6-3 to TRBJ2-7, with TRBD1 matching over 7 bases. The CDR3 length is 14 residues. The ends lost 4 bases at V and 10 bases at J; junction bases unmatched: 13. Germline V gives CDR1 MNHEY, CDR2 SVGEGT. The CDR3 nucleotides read TGTGCCAGCAGTTGGGACAGCCCTTACTTTTTACAGTACTTC. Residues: CASSWDSPYFLQYF.

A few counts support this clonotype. The CDR3 region has the DNA TGCAGTGCACCCCCCGGGCAGGGAGCTAACTATGGCTACACCTTC. This gives the protein CSAPPGQGANYGYTF. The V gene is TRBV20-1, the J gene TRBJ1-2, with D possibly matching TRBD1 (5 bases). CDR1 DFQATT and CDR2 SNEGSKA come from the germline V gene (reference sequence). The CDR3 extends over 15 amino acids. Trimming removed 6 bases from V and 0 bases from J, with 17 bases in between.

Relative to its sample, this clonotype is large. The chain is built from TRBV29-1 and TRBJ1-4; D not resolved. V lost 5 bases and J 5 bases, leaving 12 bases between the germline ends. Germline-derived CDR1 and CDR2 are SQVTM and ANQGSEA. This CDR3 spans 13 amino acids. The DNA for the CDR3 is TGCAGCGTTTGGGTGGTTGTAAATGAAAAACTGTTTTTT. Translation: CSVWVVVNEKLFF.

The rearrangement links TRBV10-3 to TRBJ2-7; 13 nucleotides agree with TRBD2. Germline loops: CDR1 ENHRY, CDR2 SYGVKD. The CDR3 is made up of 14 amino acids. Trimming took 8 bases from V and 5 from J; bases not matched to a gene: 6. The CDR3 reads CAIQLAGGQDEQYF. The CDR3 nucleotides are TGTGCCATCCAACTAGCGGGGGGGCAGGACGAGCAGTACTTC.

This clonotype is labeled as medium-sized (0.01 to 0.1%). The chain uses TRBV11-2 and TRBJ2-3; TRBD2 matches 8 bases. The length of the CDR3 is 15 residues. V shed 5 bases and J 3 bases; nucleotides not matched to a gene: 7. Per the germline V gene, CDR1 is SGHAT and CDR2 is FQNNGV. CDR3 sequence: CASSPRAGGTDTQYF. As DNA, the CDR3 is TGTGCCAGCAGCCCGCGGGCGGGGGGTACAGATACGCAGTATTTT.

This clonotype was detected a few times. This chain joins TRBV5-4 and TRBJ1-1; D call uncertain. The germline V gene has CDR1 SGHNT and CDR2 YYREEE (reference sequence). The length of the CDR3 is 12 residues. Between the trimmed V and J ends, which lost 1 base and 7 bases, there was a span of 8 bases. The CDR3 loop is CASSLWPLEAFF. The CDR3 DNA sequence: TGTGCCAGCAGCTTGTGGCCCCTTGAAGCTTTCTTT.

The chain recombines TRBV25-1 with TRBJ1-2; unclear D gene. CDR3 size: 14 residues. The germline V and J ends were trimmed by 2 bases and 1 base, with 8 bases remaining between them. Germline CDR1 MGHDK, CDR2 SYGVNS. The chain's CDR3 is CASSEAGSNYGYTF. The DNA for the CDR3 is TGTGCCAGCAGTGAAGCCGGGAGTAACTATGGCTACACCTTC.

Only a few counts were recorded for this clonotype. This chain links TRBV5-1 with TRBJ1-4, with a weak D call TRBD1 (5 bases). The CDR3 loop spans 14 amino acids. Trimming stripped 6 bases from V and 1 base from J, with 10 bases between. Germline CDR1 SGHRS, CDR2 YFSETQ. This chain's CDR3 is CASKVGRTNEKLFF. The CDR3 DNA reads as TGCGCCAGCAAGGTGGGGCGAACTAATGAAAAACTGTTTTTT.

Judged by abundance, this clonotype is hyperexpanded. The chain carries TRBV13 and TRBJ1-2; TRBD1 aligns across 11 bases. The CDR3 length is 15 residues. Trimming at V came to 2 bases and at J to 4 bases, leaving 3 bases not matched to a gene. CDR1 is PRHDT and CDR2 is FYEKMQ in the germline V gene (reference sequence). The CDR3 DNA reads TGTGCCAGCAGCTTAAGTGGGACAGGGGGCTATGGCTACACCTTC. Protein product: CASSLSGTGGYGYTF.